The rows below give T cell receptor beta chains drawn from one sample of a study of T cell responses to AZD1222 COVID-19 vaccine. Sequenced by immunoSEQ multiplex PCR; TCRdb stores in-frame clones only, minus some. The sample records about 100,000 clones, 88% being singletons. Sequencing was performed on peripheral blood, taken on day 0 of AZD1222 vaccination. Receptor source: an adult in good health. CDR3s include the opening cysteine and the closing phenylalanine or tryptophan. The D gene is left open where the match is weak. Clone size, where shown, is once, few, many, or a class for clones that have expanded.

CDR3	DNA	J	V	D	size
CASSVDQFAEKYF	TGTGCCAGCAGCGTAGATCAGTTCGCAGAGAAGTACTTC	TRBJ2-7	TRBV9	.	.
CASSYGGSPDTQYF	TGTGCCAGCAGTTATGGCGGGAGTCCAGATACGCAGTATTTT	TRBJ2-3	TRBV27	TRBD2	.
CAISESGQGLFNEQFF	TGTGCCATCAGTGAGTCGGGGCAGGGTCTATTCAATGAGCAGTTCTTC	TRBJ2-1	TRBV10-3	.	.
CASSPPAGGKDTQYF	TGTGCCAGCAGTCCACCAGCGGGAGGGAAAGATACGCAGTATTTT	TRBJ2-3	TRBV6-5	TRBD2	.
CASSTRTGPSKVTIYF	TGTGCCAGCAGCACCAGGACAGGGCCCTCCAAAGTCACCATATATTTT	TRBJ1-3	TRBV3-1/TRBV3-2	TRBD1	.
CASSQGARNYGYTF	TGTGCCAGCAGCCAGGGGGCCAGAAACTATGGCTACACCTTC	TRBJ1-2	TRBV11-2	TRBD1	few
CASSPPGPPGTYEQYF	TGTGCCAGCTCACCACCGGGTCCCCCGGGGACCTACGAGCAGTACTTC	TRBJ2-7	TRBV18	.	.
CASSLEREGETQYF	TGTGCCAGCAGCTTAGAAAGGGAGGGTGAGACCCAGTACTTC	TRBJ2-5	TRBV11-2	TRBD2	once
CASHGTGGTAMADTF	TGTGCCAGTCACGGGACAGGGGGGACGGCTATGGCGGACACCTTC	TRBJ1-2	TRBV19	TRBD1	.
CASREPGFSGNTIYF	TGTGCCAGCAGGGAGCCCGGGTTCTCTGGAAACACCATATATTTT	TRBJ1-3	TRBV2	.	.
CASSQVGGGDGANVLTF	TGCGCCAGCAGCCAAGTGGGGGGAGGGGACGGGGCCAACGTCCTGACTTTC	TRBJ2-6	TRBV4-3	TRBD2	.
CASSDGDRAYNEQFF	TGTGCCAGCAGTGACGGGGACAGGGCATACAATGAGCAGTTCTTC	TRBJ2-1	TRBV6-4	TRBD1	.
CASSLPGLRGRAFF	TGTGCCAGCAGCTTGCCCGGACTTAGGGGGAGGGCTTTCTTT	TRBJ1-1	TRBV7-8	.	few
CATSDSRTSRETQYF	TGTGCCACCAGTGATTCGAGGACTAGCCGAGAGACCCAGTACTTC	TRBJ2-5	TRBV24-1	TRBD2	.
CAISQGSQPQHF	TGTGCCATCTCCCAGGGCAGCCAGCCCCAGCATTTT	TRBJ1-5	TRBV10-3	.	.
CASSSSEGTDTQYF	TGTGCCAGCAGTTCGAGCGAGGGCACAGATACGCAGTATTTT	TRBJ2-3	TRBV28	.	.
CASSENTVVGTANQPQHF	TGTGCCAGCTCAGAAAACACGGTAGTAGGGACGGCGAATCAGCCCCAGCATTTT	TRBJ1-5	TRBV18	.	.
CASSLGTQPQHF	TGTGCCAGCAGTTTGGGGACTCAGCCCCAGCATTTT	TRBJ1-5	TRBV12-3/TRBV12-4	.	once
CASSLNQGAETQYF	TGTGCCAGCAGCTTAAACCAAGGCGCGGAGACCCAGTACTTC	TRBJ2-5	TRBV7-2	.	once
CASSLGQQSSYNSPLHF	TGTGCCAGCAGCTTGGGACAGCAGAGCTCCTATAATTCACCCCTCCACTTT	TRBJ1-6	TRBV28	TRBD1	once
CASSEAQEDQPQHF	TGTGCCAGCAGTGAAGCTCAGGAAGATCAGCCCCAGCATTTT	TRBJ1-5	TRBV2	.	once
CATSALGNTGELFF	TGTGCCACCAGTGCACTGGGGAACACCGGGGAGCTGTTTTTT	TRBJ2-2	TRBV24-1	.	few
CASSSQGRQETQYF	TGTGCCAGCAGTTCTCAGGGACGCCAAGAGACCCAGTACTTC	TRBJ2-5	TRBV3-1/TRBV3-2	.	.
CASSSSGGGQETQYF	TGTGCCAGCAGCTCCTCGGGGGGGGGCCAAGAGACCCAGTACTTC	TRBJ2-5	TRBV28	TRBD2	.
CASSFAGELFF	TGTGCCAGCAGTTTCGCCGGGGAGCTGTTTTTT	TRBJ2-2	TRBV12-3/TRBV12-4	.	.
CASSSNQPQHF	TGTGCTAGCAGCTCCAATCAGCCCCAGCATTTT	TRBJ1-5	TRBV7-7	.	.